The rows below give T cell receptor beta chains drawn from one sample of a study of CD8+CD57+ T cells in acquired aplastic anemia. Via MiXCR, TCRdb re-called the reads, giving one row per CDR3 protein. The table has under 200,000 distinct CDR3 sequences, 50% to 75% seen once. The sample taken for sequencing was sorted CD4+, CD8+, or CD8+CD57+ T cells (not recorded which) from PBMCs. These receptors all come from a human donor in good health. The CDR3 runs from the conserved cysteine through the conserved F or W. The order of the fields is V gene, clone size, J gene, D gene, CDR3 DNA, CDR3 protein. D genes are given only for firm matches. Rows give clone size only sometimes, using once, few, many, or a class for an expanded clone.

V gene: TRBV7-6
clone size: few
J gene: TRBJ2-7
D gene: TRBD2
CDR3 DNA: TGTGCCAGCAGGTCCGGGACTAGCGAGGCCTACGAGCAGTACTTC
CDR3 protein: CASRSGTSEAYEQYF

V gene: TRBV19
clone size: NA
J gene: TRBJ2-5
D gene: NA
CDR3 DNA: TGTGCCAGTAGTATGATTCGGGACTCCTCTGACCAAGAGACCCAGTACTTC
CDR3 protein: CASSMIRDSSDQETQYF

V gene: TRBV19
clone size: NA
J gene: TRBJ2-7
D gene: NA
CDR3 DNA: TGTGCCAGTAGTATAGATTGGCGCTACGAGCAGTACTTC
CDR3 protein: CASSIDWRYEQYF

V gene: TRBV19
clone size: NA
J gene: TRBJ1-1
D gene: NA
CDR3 DNA: TGTGCCAGTAGTATTACGCCCAACACTGAAGCTTTCTTT
CDR3 protein: CASSITPNTEAFF

V gene: TRBV20-1
clone size: NA
J gene: TRBJ1-1
D gene: TRBD1
CDR3 DNA: TGCAGTGCAAAGACAGGGACTGAAGCTTTCTTT
CDR3 protein: CSAKTGTEAFF

V gene: TRBV27
clone size: NA
J gene: TRBJ2-3
D gene: TRBD1
CDR3 DNA: TGTGCCAGCAGTCCGACAGGGACCTGGGATACGCAGTATTTT
CDR3 protein: CASSPTGTWDTQYF

V gene: TRBV2
clone size: NA
J gene: TRBJ2-7
D gene: NA
CDR3 DNA: TGTGCCAGCGAGACGGGAGACAGTAACTCCTACGAGCAGTACTTC
CDR3 protein: CASETGDSNSYEQYF

V gene: TRBV5-1
clone size: NA
J gene: TRBJ2-1
D gene: NA
CDR3 DNA: TGCGCCAGCAGTTCAGACAGGTCCTCCTACAATGAGCAGCTCTTC
CDR3 protein: CASSSDRSSYNEQLF

V gene: TRBV10-2
clone size: NA
J gene: TRBJ2-1
D gene: NA
CDR3 DNA: TGCGCCAGCAGTGACCCACCGGGGCCCTACAATGAGCAGTTCTTC
CDR3 protein: CASSDPPGPYNEQFF

V gene: TRBV19
clone size: NA
J gene: TRBJ1-1
D gene: NA
CDR3 DNA: TGTGCCAGTAGTATAGCGCTCGGGGAAGCTTTCTTT
CDR3 protein: CASSIALGEAFF

V gene: TRBV29-1
clone size: NA
J gene: TRBJ2-3
D gene: TRBD1
CDR3 DNA: TGCAGCTCGAGACAGGGGGGGACAGATACGCAGTATTTT
CDR3 protein: CSSRQGGTDTQYF

V gene: TRBV20-1
clone size: NA
J gene: TRBJ2-3
D gene: NA
CDR3 DNA: TGCAGTGCTAGAGTCGACAGAACAGATACGCAGTATTTT
CDR3 protein: CSARVDRTDTQYF

V gene: TRBV19
clone size: many
J gene: TRBJ1-1
D gene: NA
CDR3 DNA: TGTGCCAGTATCGACTGGAGTGGAGCTTTCTTT
CDR3 protein: CASIDWSGAFF

V gene: TRBV27
clone size: few
J gene: TRBJ1-4
D gene: NA
CDR3 DNA: TGTGCCACCTGGGAGGGGGAAAAACTGTTTTTT
CDR3 protein: CATWEGEKLFF

V gene: TRBV7-8
clone size: many
J gene: TRBJ1-6
D gene: NA
CDR3 DNA: TGTGCCAGCAGCTTAACAGGGCTTAATTCACCCCTCCACTTT
CDR3 protein: CASSLTGLNSPLHF

V gene: TRBV7-6
clone size: NA
J gene: TRBJ1-2
D gene: TRBD1
CDR3 DNA: TGTGCCAGCAGCTTAGAACACCGGGACAGGGCCTATGGCTACACCTTC
CDR3 protein: CASSLEHRDRAYGYTF

V gene: TRBV20-1
clone size: few
J gene: TRBJ2-3
D gene: NA
CDR3 DNA: TGCAGCGCAAGTCAGGGGAGCACAGATACGCAGTATTTT
CDR3 protein: CSASQGSTDTQYF

V gene: TRBV5-1
clone size: NA
J gene: TRBJ2-2
D gene: NA
CDR3 DNA: TGCGCCAGCAGCTTTAGGCCCCCGGTCACCGGGGAGCTGTTTTTT
CDR3 protein: CASSFRPPVTGELFF

V gene: TRBV5-4
clone size: few
J gene: TRBJ2-2
D gene: NA
CDR3 DNA: TGTGCCAGCAGCCCTAGGGGCCGGAACACCGGGGAGCTGTTTTTT
CDR3 protein: CASSPRGRNTGELFF

V gene: TRBV10-2
clone size: many
J gene: TRBJ1-1
D gene: TRBD1
CDR3 DNA: TGCGCCAGCAGCGTCAGGGGGCCTAAGAACACTGAAGCTTTCTTT
CDR3 protein: CASSVRGPKNTEAFF

V gene: TRBV5-4
clone size: NA
J gene: TRBJ2-3
D gene: NA
CDR3 DNA: TGTGCCAGCAGCCTAAGCCGGGCAAACTACGATACGCAGTATTTT
CDR3 protein: CASSLSRANYDTQYF

V gene: TRBV12-3/TRBV12-4
clone size: NA
J gene: TRBJ1-4
D gene: TRBD1
CDR3 DNA: TGTGCCAGCAGCCCCCGGACAGGGTTCAAACTGTTTTTT
CDR3 protein: CASSPRTGFKLFF

V gene: TRBV20-1
clone size: NA
J gene: TRBJ2-5
D gene: TRBD1
CDR3 DNA: TGCAGTGCGCGACAGGGGGCGACGGGAGAGCAGTACTTC
CDR3 protein: CSARQGATGEQYF

V gene: TRBV2
clone size: NA
J gene: TRBJ1-2
D gene: TRBD1
CDR3 DNA: TGTGCCAGCTTAGGGGGTGACAGGGCAATGGGCTATGGCTACACCTTC
CDR3 protein: CASLGGDRAMGYGYTF

V gene: TRBV7-6
clone size: many
J gene: TRBJ2-5
D gene: NA
CDR3 DNA: TGTGCCAGCAGCTCGAACGGGGGCCAAGAGACCCAGTACTTC
CDR3 protein: CASSSNGGQETQYF

V gene: TRBV30
clone size: many
J gene: TRBJ1-5
D gene: NA
CDR3 DNA: TGTGCCTGGAGTGGGACGGAAAATCAGCCCCAGCATTTT
CDR3 protein: CAWSGTENQPQHF

V gene: TRBV6-1
clone size: NA
J gene: TRBJ1-5
D gene: NA
CDR3 DNA: TGTGCCAGCAGTGAAGCGCGAGTGGCAACGACGCCCCAGCATTTT
CDR3 protein: CASSEARVATTPQHF

V gene: TRBV20-1
clone size: NA
J gene: TRBJ2-5
D gene: NA
CDR3 DNA: TGCAGTGCTAGAGATGGGAGCGCGGGTGAGACCCAGTACTTC
CDR3 protein: CSARDGSAGETQYF

V gene: TRBV20-1
clone size: NA
J gene: TRBJ2-1
D gene: TRBD1
CDR3 DNA: TGCAGTGGCCAGGGGGACACAACGAATGAGCAGTTCTTC
CDR3 protein: CSGQGDTTNEQFF

V gene: TRBV12-3/TRBV12-4
clone size: NA
J gene: TRBJ2-7
D gene: NA
CDR3 DNA: TGTGCCAGCAGTCCGGACAGTCTGACCTACGAGCAGTACTTC
CDR3 protein: CASSPDSLTYEQYF

V gene: TRBV29-1
clone size: NA
J gene: TRBJ2-1
D gene: NA
CDR3 DNA: TGCAGCGTTGCCGACGGGGCCCGCTACAATGAGCAGTTCTTC
CDR3 protein: CSVADGARYNEQFF

V gene: TRBV20-1
clone size: NA
J gene: TRBJ2-3
D gene: TRBD1
CDR3 DNA: TGCAGTGCGGAGCCGGGACAGTCCTTGCCCTCGACTAGCACAGATACGCAGTATTTT
CDR3 protein: CSAEPGQSLPSTSTDTQYF

V gene: TRBV10-2
clone size: few
J gene: TRBJ2-3
D gene: TRBD2
CDR3 DNA: TGCGCCAGCCGACTAGCGGTAGATACGCAGTATTTT
CDR3 protein: CASRLAVDTQYF

V gene: TRBV5-1
clone size: NA
J gene: TRBJ2-5
D gene: NA
CDR3 DNA: TGCGCCAGCAGCCTCACCCAAGAGACCCAGTACTTC
CDR3 protein: CASSLTQETQYF

V gene: TRBV5-1
clone size: NA
J gene: TRBJ2-3
D gene: TRBD1
CDR3 DNA: TGCGCCAGCAGCACAGGGGTAGGGGATACGCAGTATTTT
CDR3 protein: CASSTGVGDTQYF

V gene: TRBV7-8
clone size: many
J gene: TRBJ2-2
D gene: NA
CDR3 DNA: TGTGCCAGCAGCTTAGGGACCGGGGAGCTGTTTTTT
CDR3 protein: CASSLGTGELFF

V gene: TRBV3-1
clone size: NA
J gene: TRBJ2-1
D gene: TRBD2
CDR3 DNA: TGTGCCAGCAGCCATGCCCTTAGCGGGAGGCCCTACAATGAGCAGTTCTTC
CDR3 protein: CASSHALSGRPYNEQFF

V gene: TRBV7-9
clone size: NA
J gene: TRBJ2-1
D gene: NA
CDR3 DNA: TGTGCCAGCGTCCTCGGGGCGACCGCCTACAATGAGCAGTTCTTC
CDR3 protein: CASVLGATAYNEQFF

V gene: TRBV20-1
clone size: once
J gene: TRBJ2-7
D gene: TRBD2
CDR3 DNA: TGCAGTGCTCCAAGGTGGCTAGCGGGGTACTCCTACGAGCAGTACTTC
CDR3 protein: CSAPRWLAGYSYEQYF

V gene: TRBV7-9
clone size: NA
J gene: TRBJ2-1
D gene: TRBD2
CDR3 DNA: TGTGCCAGCAGCTTAGCGGTGACGGGAGGTGAGCAGTTCTTC
CDR3 protein: CASSLAVTGGEQFF

V gene: TRBV19
clone size: NA
J gene: TRBJ2-5
D gene: TRBD2
CDR3 DNA: TGTGCCAGTAGTATAGCTACTAGCGTGGAGACCCAGTACTTC
CDR3 protein: CASSIATSVETQYF

V gene: TRBV24-1
clone size: few
J gene: TRBJ2-3
D gene: TRBD1
CDR3 DNA: TGTGCCACCAGTTCAGGACAGGGCACAGATACGCAGTATTTT
CDR3 protein: CATSSGQGTDTQYF

V gene: TRBV7-6
clone size: NA
J gene: TRBJ2-1
D gene: TRBD2
CDR3 DNA: TGTGCCAGCAGCTTAGATCCTAGCGGGAGGACCCATGAGCAGTTCTTC
CDR3 protein: CASSLDPSGRTHEQFF